The TCR beta chain under discussion was sequenced for a study of OX40 agonist ivuxolimab in advanced cancers. Using immunoSEQ multiplex PCR, the repertoire was profiled, and TCRdb retains in-frame clones only, with some absent. The sample has roughly 72,000 clones; 81% are singletons. Autoimmune disease history or systemic immunosuppression disqualified patients. Sequences were derived from CD4+ or CD8+ T cells sorted from blood, sampled in a trial of the OX40 agonist ivuxolimab. This TCR was sampled from an adult with an advanced solid tumor such as melanoma, head and neck, liver or kidney cancer.

The CDR3 is CASSPKVRSTSSTDTQYF. DNA for the CDR3: TGTGCCAGCAGCCCCAAGGTCCGGTCAACCTCTAGCACAGATACGCAGTATTTT. This chain connects TRBV7-6 to TRBJ2-3; no clear D gene. This CDR3 is 18 amino acids long. The V gene's germline CDR1 is SGHVS and CDR2 FNYEAQ. Deletions cut 5 bases from V and 0 bases from J, with 21 bases between.